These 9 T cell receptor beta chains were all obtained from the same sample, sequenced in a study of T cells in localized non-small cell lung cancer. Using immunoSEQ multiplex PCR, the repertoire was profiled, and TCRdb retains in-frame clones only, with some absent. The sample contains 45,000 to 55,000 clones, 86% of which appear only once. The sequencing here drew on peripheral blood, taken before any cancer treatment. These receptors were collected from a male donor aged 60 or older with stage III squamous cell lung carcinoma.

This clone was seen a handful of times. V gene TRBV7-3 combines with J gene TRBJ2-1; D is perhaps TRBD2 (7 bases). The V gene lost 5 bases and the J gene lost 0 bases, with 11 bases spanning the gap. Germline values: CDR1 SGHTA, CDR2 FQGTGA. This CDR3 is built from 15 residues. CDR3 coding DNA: TGTGCCAGCAGCGCCGGGGGGCCCTCCTACAATGAGCAGTTCTTC. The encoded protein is CASSAGGPSYNEQFF.

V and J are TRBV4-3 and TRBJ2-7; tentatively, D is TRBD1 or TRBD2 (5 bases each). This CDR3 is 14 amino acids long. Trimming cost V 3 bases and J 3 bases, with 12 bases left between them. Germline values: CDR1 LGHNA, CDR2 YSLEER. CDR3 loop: CASSQGENDYEQYF. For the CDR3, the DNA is TGCGCCAGCAGCCAGGGGGAGAATGACTACGAGCAGTACTTC.

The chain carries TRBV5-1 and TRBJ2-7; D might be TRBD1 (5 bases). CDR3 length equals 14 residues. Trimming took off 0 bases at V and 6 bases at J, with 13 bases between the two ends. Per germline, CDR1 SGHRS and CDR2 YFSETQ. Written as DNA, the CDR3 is TGCGCCAGCAGCTTGGGGGGCGGAGTGGGCGAGCAGTACTTC. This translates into CASSLGGGVGEQYF. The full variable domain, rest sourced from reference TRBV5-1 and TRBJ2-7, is KAGVTQTPRYLIKTRGQQVTLSCSPISGHRSVSWYQQTPGQGLQFLFEYFSETQRNKGNFPGRFSGRQFSNSRSEMNVSTLELGDSALYLCASSLGGGVGEQYFGPGTRLTVT.

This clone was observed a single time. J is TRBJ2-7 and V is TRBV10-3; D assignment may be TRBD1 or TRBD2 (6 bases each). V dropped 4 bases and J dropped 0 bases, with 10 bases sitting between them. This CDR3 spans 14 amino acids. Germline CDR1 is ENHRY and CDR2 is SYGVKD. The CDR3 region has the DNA TGTGCCATCAGTGTTGGGGGGCCCTCCTACGAGCAGTACTTC. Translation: CAISVGGPSYEQYF.

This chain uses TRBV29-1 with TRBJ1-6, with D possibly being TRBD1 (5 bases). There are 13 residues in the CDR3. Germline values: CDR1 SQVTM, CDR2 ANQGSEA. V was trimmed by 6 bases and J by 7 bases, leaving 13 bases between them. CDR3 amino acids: CSVSWGDNSPLHF. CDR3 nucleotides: TGCAGCGTCTCATGGGGGGACAATTCACCCCTCCACTTT.

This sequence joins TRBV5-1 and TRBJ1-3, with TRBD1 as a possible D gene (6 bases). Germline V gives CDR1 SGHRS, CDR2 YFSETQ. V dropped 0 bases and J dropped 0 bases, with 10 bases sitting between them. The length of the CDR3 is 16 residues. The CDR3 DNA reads TGCGCCAGCAGCTTGGGGGGACACGTCTCTGGAAACACCATATATTTT. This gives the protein CASSLGGHVSGNTIYF. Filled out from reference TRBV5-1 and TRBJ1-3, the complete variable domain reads KAGVTQTPRYLIKTRGQQVTLSCSPISGHRSVSWYQQTPGQGLQFLFEYFSETQRNKGNFPGRFSGRQFSNSRSEMNVSTLELGDSALYLCASSLGGHVSGNTIYFGEGSWLTVV.

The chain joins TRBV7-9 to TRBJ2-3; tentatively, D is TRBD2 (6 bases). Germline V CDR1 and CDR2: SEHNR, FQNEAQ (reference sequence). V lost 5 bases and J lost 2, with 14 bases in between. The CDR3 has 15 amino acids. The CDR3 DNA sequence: TGTGCCAGCAGCCTGGGACGGGACTCCACAGATACGCAGTATTTT. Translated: CASSLGRDSTDTQYF.

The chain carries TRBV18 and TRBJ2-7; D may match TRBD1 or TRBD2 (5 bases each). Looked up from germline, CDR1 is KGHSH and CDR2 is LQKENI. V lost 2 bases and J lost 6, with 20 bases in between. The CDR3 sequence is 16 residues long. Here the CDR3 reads CASSPLADFGGSEQYF. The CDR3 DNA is TGTGCCAGCTCACCATTAGCTGACTTTGGGGGAAGCGAGCAGTACTTC.

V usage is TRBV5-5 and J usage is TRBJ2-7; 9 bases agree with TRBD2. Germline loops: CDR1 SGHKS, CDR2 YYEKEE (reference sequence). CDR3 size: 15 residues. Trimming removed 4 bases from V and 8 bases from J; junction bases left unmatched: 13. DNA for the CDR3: TGTGCCAGCAGCGTAGCCGGGACTAGCATTAACCAGCAGTACTTC. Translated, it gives CASSVAGTSINQQYF.